This T cell receptor beta chain was obtained from a study of early T cells in non-severe SARS-CoV-2 infection. Study details: Unsorted whole blood bulk RNA was sequenced, with unpaired chains. Study results and limitations: Database matching using VDJdb favored anti-spike CD8 responses, with private and CD4 specificities left missing.

Each cDNA molecule carried a unique molecular identifier. TCRdb fed the 5' RACE reads into MiXCR, producing one record per CDR3 protein. The repertoire holds around 63,000 distinct CDR3 sequences, with about an eighth as singletons. The germline V gene has CDR1 SNHLY and CDR2 FYNNEI. V was clipped by 0 bases and J by 4 bases, with 10 bases between them. The CDR3 consists of 14 residues. This clonotype was counted ten times or more. What it binds is not known. V is TRBV2 and J is TRBJ2-7, with unresolved D. The source material was whole blood. This receptor was taken from an adult who was a healthcare worker with PCR-confirmed SARS-CoV-2 infection or an uninfected control (not recorded which). For the CDR3, the DNA is TGTGCCAGCAGTGAAGCATGGGTCGGGTACGAGCAGTACTTC. The encoded protein is CASSEAWVGYEQYF.